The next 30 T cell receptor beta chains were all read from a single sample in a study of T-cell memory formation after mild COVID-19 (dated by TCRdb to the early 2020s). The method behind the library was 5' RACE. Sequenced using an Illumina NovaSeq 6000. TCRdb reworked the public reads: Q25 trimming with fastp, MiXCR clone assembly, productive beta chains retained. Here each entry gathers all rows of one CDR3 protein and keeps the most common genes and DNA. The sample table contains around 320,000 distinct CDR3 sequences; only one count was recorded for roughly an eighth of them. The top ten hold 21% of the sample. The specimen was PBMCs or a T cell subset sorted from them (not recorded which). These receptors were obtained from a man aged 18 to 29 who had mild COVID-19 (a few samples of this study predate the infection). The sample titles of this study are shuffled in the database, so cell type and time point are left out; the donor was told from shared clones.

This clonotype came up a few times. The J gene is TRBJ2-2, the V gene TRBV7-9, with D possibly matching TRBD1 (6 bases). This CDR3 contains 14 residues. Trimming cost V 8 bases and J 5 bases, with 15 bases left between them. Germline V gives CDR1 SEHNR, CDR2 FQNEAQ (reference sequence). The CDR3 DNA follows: TGTGCCAGCCCGAACCTCAGGGGAACCGGGGAGCTGTTTTTT. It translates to CASPNLRGTGELFF.

This CDR3 is CSALRGDGYTF. DNA for the CDR3: TGCAGTGCATTGAGGGGGGATGGCTACACCTTC. V gene TRBV20-1 combines with J gene TRBJ1-2, with a weak D call TRBD1 (6 bases). CDR3 size: 11 residues. Trimming took 6 bases from V and 6 from J, leaving 11 bases between them. From germline, CDR1 is DFQATT and CDR2 SNEGSKA (reference sequence).

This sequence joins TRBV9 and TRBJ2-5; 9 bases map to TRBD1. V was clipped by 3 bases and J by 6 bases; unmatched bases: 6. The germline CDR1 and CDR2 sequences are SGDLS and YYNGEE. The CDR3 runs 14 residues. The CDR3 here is CASSGPGQGKTQYF. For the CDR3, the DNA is TGTGCCAGCAGCGGACCGGGACAGGGAAAGACCCAGTACTTC.

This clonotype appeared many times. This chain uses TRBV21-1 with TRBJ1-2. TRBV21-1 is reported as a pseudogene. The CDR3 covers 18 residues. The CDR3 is CASSKVGPSRSTNYGYTF. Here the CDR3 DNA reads TGTGCCAGCAGCAAAGTAGGGCCCTCAAGAAGTACTAACTATGGCTACACCTTC.

CDR3 residues: CASSLPGDPQETQYF. In DNA, the CDR3 is TGTGCCAGCAGTTTACCAGGGGATCCCCAAGAGACCCAGTACTTC. This rearrangement joins TRBV27 to TRBJ2-5; maybe TRBD1 (6 bases). Trimming removed 2 bases from V and 1 base from J, with 11 bases in between. Germline V gene data show CDR1 as MNHEY and CDR2 as SMNVEV (reference sequence). The CDR3 totals 15 residues.

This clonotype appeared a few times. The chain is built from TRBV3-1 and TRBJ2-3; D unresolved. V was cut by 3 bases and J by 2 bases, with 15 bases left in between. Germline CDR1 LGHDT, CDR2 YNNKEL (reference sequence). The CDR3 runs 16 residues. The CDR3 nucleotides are TGTGCCAGCAGCCAGGTTTCCTTACCCCCCACAGATACGCAGTATTTT. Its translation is CASSQVSLPPTDTQYF.

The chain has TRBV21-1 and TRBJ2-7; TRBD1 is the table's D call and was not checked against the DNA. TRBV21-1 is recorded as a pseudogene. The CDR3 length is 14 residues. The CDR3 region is CASSPLDSSYEQYF. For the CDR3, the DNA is TGTGCCAGCAGCCCCCTTGACAGCAGCTACGAGCAGTACTTC.

The CDR3 is CATTRERQGPGEKLFF. The CDR3 bases are TGTGCCACCACCCGCGAAAGACAGGGTCCAGGCGAAAAACTGTTTTTT. The genes are TRBV10-3 and TRBJ1-4, with 7 positions matching TRBD1. With V trimmed by 10 bases and J by 8 bases, 19 bases remained unmatched. The CDR3 is 16 amino acids. Germline V lookup: CDR1 ENHRY, CDR2 SYGVKD.

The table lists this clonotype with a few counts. DNA for the CDR3: TGCGCCAGCAGCCAAGATTGGAACTCGGGAAATCAAGAGACCCAGTACTTC. This translates into CASSQDWNSGNQETQYF. The chain joins TRBV4-3 to TRBJ2-5; possible D gene TRBD2, 5 bases. The CDR3 totals 17 residues. V was pared by 0 bases and J by 2 bases, with 16 bases between. The V gene's germline CDR1 is LGHNA and CDR2 YSLEER.

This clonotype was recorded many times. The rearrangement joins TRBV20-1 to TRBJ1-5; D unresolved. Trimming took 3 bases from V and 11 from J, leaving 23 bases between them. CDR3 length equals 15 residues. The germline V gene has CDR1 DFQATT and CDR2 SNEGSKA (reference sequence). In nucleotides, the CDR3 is TGCAGTGCTAGCCCCGGTGAGGGCCCCTATCATTCCCAGCATTTT. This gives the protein CSASPGEGPYHSQHF.

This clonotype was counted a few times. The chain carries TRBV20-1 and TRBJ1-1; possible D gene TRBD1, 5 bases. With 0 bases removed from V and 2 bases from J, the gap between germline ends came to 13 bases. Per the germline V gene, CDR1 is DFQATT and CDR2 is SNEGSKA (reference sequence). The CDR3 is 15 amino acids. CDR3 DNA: TGCAGTGCTAGAGATCTCTACTGGACAAACACTGAAGCTTTCTTT. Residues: CSARDLYWTNTEAFF.

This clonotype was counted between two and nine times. The CDR3 loop reads CASSQGDFRGVHGYTF. CDR3 bases: TGTGCCAGCAGCCAGGGGGACTTTCGAGGGGTTCATGGCTACACCTTC. The chain joins TRBV3-1 to TRBJ1-2, with D perhaps TRBD1 (5 bases). CDR3 size: 16 residues. V lost 3 bases, J lost 6 bases, and 20 bases lay in between. The germline gives CDR1 LGHDT, CDR2 YNNKEL (reference sequence).

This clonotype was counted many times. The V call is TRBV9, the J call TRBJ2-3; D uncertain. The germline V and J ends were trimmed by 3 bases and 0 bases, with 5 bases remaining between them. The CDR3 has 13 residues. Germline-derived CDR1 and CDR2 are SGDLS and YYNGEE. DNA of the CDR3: TGTGCCAGCAGCGCGACTAGCACAGATACGCAGTATTTT. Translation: CASSATSTDTQYF.

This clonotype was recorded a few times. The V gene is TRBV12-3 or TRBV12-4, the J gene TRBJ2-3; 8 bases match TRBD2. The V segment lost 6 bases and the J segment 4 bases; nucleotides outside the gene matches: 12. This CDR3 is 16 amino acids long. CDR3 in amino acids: CASSSNDGGAPDTQYF. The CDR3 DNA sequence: TGTGCCAGCAGCTCTAATGACGGGGGGGCCCCAGATACGCAGTATTTT.

The CDR3 is CASSTHRDLEQFF. CDR3 DNA: TGTGCCAGCAGCACGCACCGGGACCTAGAGCAGTTCTTC. The J gene is TRBJ2-1, the V gene TRBV7-9, with D perhaps matching TRBD1 or TRBD2 (5 bases each). Germline CDR1 and CDR2: SEHNR and FQNEAQ (reference sequence). V was shortened by 5 bases and J by 10 bases, with 15 bases between the two germline ends. The CDR3 length is 13 residues. Filled out from reference TRBV7-9 and TRBJ2-1, the complete variable domain reads DTGVSQNPRHKITKRGQNVTFRCDPISEHNRLYWYRQTLGQGPEFLTYFQNEAQLEKSRLLSDRFSAERPKGSFSTLEIQRTEQGDSAMYLCASSTHRDLEQFFGPGTRLTVL.

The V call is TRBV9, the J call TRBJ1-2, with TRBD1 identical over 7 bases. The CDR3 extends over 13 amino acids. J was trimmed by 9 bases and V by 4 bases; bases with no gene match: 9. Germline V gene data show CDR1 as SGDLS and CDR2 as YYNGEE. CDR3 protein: CASSLAGGNRYTF. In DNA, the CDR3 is TGTGCCAGCAGCCTCGCAGGGGGTAATCGCTACACCTTC.

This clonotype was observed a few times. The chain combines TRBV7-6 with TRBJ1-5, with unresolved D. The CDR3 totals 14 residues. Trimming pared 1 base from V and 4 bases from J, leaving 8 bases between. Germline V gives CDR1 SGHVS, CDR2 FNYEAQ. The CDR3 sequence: CASSLGALNQPQHF. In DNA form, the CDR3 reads TGTGCCAGCAGCTTAGGCGCCCTAAATCAGCCCCAGCATTTT.

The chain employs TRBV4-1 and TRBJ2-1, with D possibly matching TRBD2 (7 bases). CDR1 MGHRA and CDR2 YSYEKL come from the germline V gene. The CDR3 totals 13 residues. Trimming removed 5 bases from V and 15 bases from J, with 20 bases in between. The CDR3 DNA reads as TGCGCCAGCAGCACCCCGGGGGGCGCCATTGGGTTCTTC. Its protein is CASSTPGGAIGFF.

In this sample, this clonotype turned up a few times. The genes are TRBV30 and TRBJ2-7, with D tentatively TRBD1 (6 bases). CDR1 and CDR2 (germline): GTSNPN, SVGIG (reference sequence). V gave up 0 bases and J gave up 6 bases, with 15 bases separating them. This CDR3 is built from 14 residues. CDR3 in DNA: TGTGCCTGGAGTGTATGGACAGAGGAACCCGAGCAGTACTTC. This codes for CAWSVWTEEPEQYF.

The chain's CDR3 is CASSPPDGRINNEQFF. DNA for the CDR3: TGTGCCAGCAGCCCCCCCGACGGTCGGATTAACAATGAGCAGTTCTTC. This chain links TRBV7-9 with TRBJ2-1; no firm D call. In germline, CDR1 is SEHNR, CDR2 FQNEAQ (reference sequence). This CDR3 is 16 amino acids long. V shed 5 bases and J shed 5 bases, with 19 bases lying between them.

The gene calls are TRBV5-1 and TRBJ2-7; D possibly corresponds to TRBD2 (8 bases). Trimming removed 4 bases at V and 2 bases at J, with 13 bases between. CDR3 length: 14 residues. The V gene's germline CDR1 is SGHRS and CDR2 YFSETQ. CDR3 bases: TGCGCCAGCAGCATAGCGGGACAGCCCTACGAGCAGTACGTC. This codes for CASSIAGQPYEQYV.

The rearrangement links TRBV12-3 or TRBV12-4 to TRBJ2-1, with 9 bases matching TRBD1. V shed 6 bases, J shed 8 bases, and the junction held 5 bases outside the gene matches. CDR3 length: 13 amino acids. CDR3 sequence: CASSTGTGYEQFF. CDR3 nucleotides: TGTGCCAGCAGCACCGGGACAGGGTATGAGCAGTTCTTC.

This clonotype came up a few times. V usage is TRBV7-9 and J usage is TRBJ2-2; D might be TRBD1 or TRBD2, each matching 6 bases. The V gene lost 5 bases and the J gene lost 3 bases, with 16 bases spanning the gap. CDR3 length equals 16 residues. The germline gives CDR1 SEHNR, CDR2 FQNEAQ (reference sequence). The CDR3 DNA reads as TGTGCCAGCAGCCCCCGTGCCGGGGGCTACACCGGGGAGCTGTTTTTT. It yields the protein CASSPRAGGYTGELFF.

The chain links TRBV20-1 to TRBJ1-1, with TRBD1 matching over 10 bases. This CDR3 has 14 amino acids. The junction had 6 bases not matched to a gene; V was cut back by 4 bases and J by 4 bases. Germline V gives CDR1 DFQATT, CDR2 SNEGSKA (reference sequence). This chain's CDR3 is CSANDRGLGTEAFF. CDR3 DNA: TGCAGTGCTAATGACAGGGGGCTCGGCACTGAAGCTTTCTTT.

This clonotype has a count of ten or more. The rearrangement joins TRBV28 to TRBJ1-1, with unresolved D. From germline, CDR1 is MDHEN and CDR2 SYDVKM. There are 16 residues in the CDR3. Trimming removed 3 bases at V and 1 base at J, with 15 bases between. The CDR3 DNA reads TGTGCCAGCAGTTTTCAGTACTCCAACCCGAACACTGAAGCTTTCTTT. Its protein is CASSFQYSNPNTEAFF.

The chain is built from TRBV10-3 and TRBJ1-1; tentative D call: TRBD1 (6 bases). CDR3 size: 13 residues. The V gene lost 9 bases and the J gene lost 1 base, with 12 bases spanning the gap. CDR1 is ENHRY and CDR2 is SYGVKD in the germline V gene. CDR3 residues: CAIRGTPNTEAFF. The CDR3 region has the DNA TGTGCCATTCGCGGGACACCGAACACTGAAGCTTTCTTT.

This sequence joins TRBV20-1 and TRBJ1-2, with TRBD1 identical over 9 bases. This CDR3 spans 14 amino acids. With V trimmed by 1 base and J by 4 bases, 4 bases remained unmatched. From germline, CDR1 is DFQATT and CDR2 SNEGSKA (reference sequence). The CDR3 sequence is CSARGGQGGYGYTF. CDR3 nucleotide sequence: TGCAGTGCTAGAGGGGGACAGGGTGGCTATGGCTACACCTTC.

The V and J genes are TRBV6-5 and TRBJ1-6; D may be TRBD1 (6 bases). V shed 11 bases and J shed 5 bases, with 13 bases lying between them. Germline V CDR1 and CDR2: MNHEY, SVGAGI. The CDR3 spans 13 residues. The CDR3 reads CAGHRADNSPLHF. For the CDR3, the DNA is TGTGCCGGCCACAGGGCGGATAATTCACCCCTCCACTTT.

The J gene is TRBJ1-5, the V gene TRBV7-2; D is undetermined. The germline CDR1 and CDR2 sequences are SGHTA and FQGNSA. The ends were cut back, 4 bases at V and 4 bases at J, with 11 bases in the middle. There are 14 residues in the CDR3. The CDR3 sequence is CASSSGFSNQPQHF. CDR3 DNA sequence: TGTGCCAGCAGCTCCGGATTCTCGAATCAGCCCCAGCATTTT.

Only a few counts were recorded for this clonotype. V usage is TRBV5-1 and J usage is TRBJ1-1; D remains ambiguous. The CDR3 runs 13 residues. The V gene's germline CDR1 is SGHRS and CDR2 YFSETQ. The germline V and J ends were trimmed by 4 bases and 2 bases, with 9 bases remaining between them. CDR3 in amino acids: CASSRTQNTEAFF. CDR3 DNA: TGCGCCAGCAGCAGAACACAAAACACTGAAGCTTTCTTT.